The 31 T cell receptor beta chains listed next were all sequenced from one sample in a study of blood T cells in healthy people across ages. A second roughly 7 to 11 cycle PCR used barcoded and J-beta primers. TCRdb called the 5' RACE reads again in MiXCR, with one record for every CDR3 protein. The data show about 780,000 distinct CDR3 sequences, less than 80% seen once. The sequencing sample was made of blood. The receptors come from a man aged 25 to 45 in good health.

The rearrangement links TRBV20-1 to TRBJ1-5; D not resolved. Trimming left V 2 bases short and J 4 bases short, with 6 bases between. The germline V gene has CDR1 DFQATT and CDR2 SNEGSKA (reference sequence). The CDR3 length is 12 residues. CDR3 nucleotide sequence: TGCAGTGCTAGAAAGGAGAATCAGCCCCAGCATTTT. This sequence encodes CSARKENQPQHF.

The chain joins TRBV6-1 to TRBJ2-1, with D maybe TRBD1 (6 bases). Per the germline V gene, CDR1 is MNHNS and CDR2 is SASEGT. V lost 10 bases and J lost 4, with 20 bases in between. The length of the CDR3 is 15 residues. CDR3 loop: CATRVDRKGYNEQFF. For the CDR3, the DNA is TGTGCCACCCGAGTTGACAGGAAAGGATACAATGAGCAGTTCTTC.

This clonotype has just a few counts. The chain uses TRBV9 and TRBJ2-1; D may correspond to TRBD1 or TRBD2 (5 bases each). The CDR3 covers 14 residues. Trimming took off 3 bases at V and 4 bases at J, with 11 bases between the two ends. Germline CDR1 is SGDLS and CDR2 is YYNGEE. CDR3 protein: CASSAARGYNEQFF. CDR3 coding DNA: TGTGCCAGCAGCGCCGCGAGGGGTTACAATGAGCAGTTCTTC.

This rearrangement joins TRBV2 to TRBJ2-1, with D possibly matching TRBD1 (6 bases). Trimming pared 3 bases from V and 10 bases from J, leaving 13 bases between. CDR3 length: 13 residues. Per the germline V gene, CDR1 is SNHLY and CDR2 is FYNNEI. CDR3 sequence: CASSDLGAEEQFF. The CDR3, as DNA: TGTGCCAGCAGTGATCTGGGGGCGGAGGAGCAGTTCTTC.

The chain recombines TRBV4-3 with TRBJ2-7; TRBD1 aligns across 7 bases. The germline gives CDR1 LGHNA, CDR2 YSLEER. This CDR3 is 17 amino acids long. Trimming at V came to 0 bases and at J to 4 bases, leaving 12 bases not matched to a gene. CDR3 sequence reads: CASSQDKTGLGTYEQYF. The CDR3, as DNA: TGCGCCAGCAGCCAAGATAAGACAGGGCTTGGTACTTACGAGCAGTACTTC.

The chain recombines TRBV7-2 with TRBJ2-2; D is uncertain. V lost 3 bases and J 2 bases, leaving 7 bases between the germline ends. From germline, CDR1 is SGHTA and CDR2 FQGNSA. The CDR3 is 14 residues long. CDR3 amino acids: CASSFRRNTGELFF. DNA for the CDR3: TGTGCCAGCAGCTTCCGAAGAAACACCGGGGAGCTGTTTTTT.

CDR3 nucleotide sequence: TGCAGTGCTAGCCCTCCGCAGGCCCCGATTTTCTACGAGCAGTACTTC. Residues: CSASPPQAPIFYEQYF. The gene calls are TRBV20-1 and TRBJ2-7, with D unclear. V was shortened by 3 bases and J by 3 bases, with 21 bases between the two germline ends. Germline V gives CDR1 DFQATT, CDR2 SNEGSKA (reference sequence). This CDR3 is 16 amino acids long.

The rearrangement uses TRBV28 and TRBJ2-7, with unresolved D. Germline CDR1 MDHEN, CDR2 SYDVKM. The V gene lost 11 bases and the J gene lost 5 bases, with 10 bases spanning the gap. The CDR3 spans 10 residues. The CDR3 loop is CAARGHEQYF. In DNA, the CDR3 is TGTGCCGCCCGAGGCCACGAGCAGTACTTC.

V usage is TRBV3-1 and J usage is TRBJ2-3; TRBD2 aligns across 10 bases. Per germline, CDR1 LGHDT and CDR2 YNNKEL (reference sequence). J lost 2 bases, V lost 4 bases, and 12 bases had no gene match. There are 18 residues in the CDR3. As DNA, the CDR3 is TGTGCCAGCAGCCCAGCCAGTCCGACTAGCGGGCCCACAGATACGCAGTATTTT. Protein sequence: CASSPASPTSGPTDTQYF.

The V gene is TRBV20-1, the J gene TRBJ2-7, with 8 bases aligning to TRBD2. The CDR3 loop spans 15 amino acids. V dropped 5 bases and J dropped 2; count of bases not matched to a gene: 11. Germline-derived CDR1 and CDR2 are DFQATT and SNEGSKA (reference sequence). The CDR3 coding sequence is TGCAGTGCTGATACCAACGGGGGGGAGCCCTACGAGCAGTACTTC. Amino acids: CSADTNGGEPYEQYF.

On this clonotype itself: Here the CDR3 omits its conserved ending phenylalanine or tryptophan, so a read error is the likely source. This chain links TRBV6-5 with TRBJ2-1; TRBD1 matches at 7 bases. This CDR3 spans 14 amino acids. Germline assignment: CDR1 MNHEY and CDR2 SVGAGI. Trimming took 4 bases from V and 4 from J; bases not matched to a gene: 4. CDR3 nucleotides: TGTGCCAGCAGTTGGGGACAGAGATACAATGAGCAGTTCCTC. Encoded protein: CASSWGQRYNEQFL.

V is TRBV9 and J is TRBJ2-3, with 8 positions matching TRBD1. V shed 3 bases and J 1 base; nucleotides not matched to a gene: 7. CDR3 size: 16 residues. The germline gives CDR1 SGDLS, CDR2 YYNGEE. CDR3: CASSAGGGQGTDTQYF. The CDR3 bases are TGTGCCAGCAGCGCCGGAGGGGGACAGGGCACAGATACGCAGTATTTT.

Concerning this clonotype: A much larger clone differs by one base, so this may be a read error. The gene calls are TRBV7-2 and TRBJ2-5; possible D gene TRBD2, 6 bases. The CDR3 runs 14 residues. CDR1 SGHTA and CDR2 FQGNSA come from the germline V gene. CDR3 residues: CASSSHGGVESQYF. CDR3 in DNA: TGTGCCAGCAGCTCACACGGGGGTGTGGAGAGCCAGTACTTC.

The rearrangement joins TRBV6-2 or TRBV6-3 to TRBJ2-3, with 13 positions matching TRBD2. V shed 4 bases, J shed 4 bases, and the junction held 14 bases outside the gene matches. Germline CDR1 is MNHEY and CDR2 is SVGEGT. This CDR3 spans 19 amino acids. The DNA of the CDR3 is TGTGCCAGCAGTTTCGACCCGGGACTAGCGGGGAAAGGGTCAGATACGCAGTATTTT. It codes for CASSFDPGLAGKGSDTQYF.

The chain carries TRBV14 and TRBJ2-1; D perhaps matches TRBD1 (5 bases). Per the germline V gene, CDR1 is SGHDN and CDR2 is FVKESK. The CDR3 extends over 16 amino acids. Trimming took off 0 bases at V and 3 bases at J, with 12 bases between the two ends. In DNA, the CDR3 is TGTGCCAGCAGCCAAGATCCCGGACAACTCTACAATGAGCAGTTCTTC. Translation: CASSQDPGQLYNEQFF.

The J gene is TRBJ2-2, the V gene TRBV12-3 or TRBV12-4, with D uncertain. The V gene lost 6 bases and the J gene lost 2 bases, with 10 bases spanning the gap. The CDR3 has 14 residues. CDR3 sequence: CASSRALNTGELFF. In nucleotides, the CDR3 is TGTGCCAGCAGCCGGGCCCTAAACACCGGGGAGCTGTTTTTT.

The V and J genes are TRBV12-3 or TRBV12-4 and TRBJ2-5; unclear D gene. The CDR3 totals 13 residues. Trimming shortened V by 4 bases and J by 2 bases, and 8 bases separated the two germline ends. As DNA, the CDR3 is TGTGCCAGCAGTTATACCCAGCAAGAGACCCAGTACTTC. Residues: CASSYTQQETQYF.

The CDR3 reads CASMLDPSNRIHEQYF. Written as DNA, the CDR3 is TGTGCCAGCATGTTGGACCCCAGTAACCGAATCCACGAGCAGTACTTC. V and J are TRBV27 and TRBJ2-7; no clear D gene. Germline V gene data show CDR1 as MNHEY and CDR2 as SMNVEV (reference sequence). This CDR3 has 16 residues. V was pared by 7 bases and J by 5 bases, with 24 bases between.

This clonotype has ten or more counts. This chain joins TRBV7-2 and TRBJ1-2; D remains unclear. Germline V lookup: CDR1 SGHTA, CDR2 FQGNSA. Trimming stripped 5 bases from V and 0 bases from J, with 16 bases between. This CDR3 comprises 16 residues. In nucleotides, the CDR3 is TGTGCCAGCAGCACGGACTCTACAAATCCTAACTATGGCTACACCTTC. Translated, it gives CASSTDSTNPNYGYTF.

Notes on this clonotype: One base away lies a much larger clone, so this may be a sequencing read error. The genes are TRBV6-2 or TRBV6-3 and TRBJ2-1; D possibly corresponds to TRBD2 (5 bases). The end of the DNA is better explained by TRBJ2-7, so the J call may be wrong. CDR3 size: 13 residues. Germline CDR1 and CDR2: MNHEY and SVGEGT. The CDR3 coding sequence is TGTGCCAGCAGTGCACTAGAGTACAATGAGCAGTACTTC. Its protein product is CASSALEYNEQYF.

The genes are TRBV11-2 and TRBJ2-1, with a possible D match to TRBD2 (7 bases). This CDR3 region has 16 residues. From germline, CDR1 is SGHAT and CDR2 FQNNGV. Trimming pared 1 base from V and 5 bases from J, leaving 15 bases between. The DNA for the CDR3 is TGTGCCAGCAGCTTAGTCTTTGGGGGGGCAAACAATGAGCAGTTCTTC. Its translation is CASSLVFGGANNEQFF.

The CDR3 region has the DNA TGTGCCAGCAGCCATCTCAGGGGCTATGGCTACACCTTC. The encoded protein is CASSHLRGYGYTF. The chain combines TRBV3-1 with TRBJ1-2, with D tentatively TRBD1 (6 bases). V was clipped by 3 bases and J by 4 bases, with 9 bases between them. The germline V gene has CDR1 LGHDT and CDR2 YNNKEL (reference sequence). CDR3 length: 13 residues.

Many counts were recorded for this clonotype. V usage is TRBV7-2 and J usage is TRBJ2-7; tentatively, D is TRBD1 (5 bases). V shed 3 bases and J shed 0 bases, with 9 bases lying between them. CDR3 length: 14 residues. The germline gives CDR1 SGHTA, CDR2 FQGNSA. CDR3 nucleotides: TGTGCCAGCAGCTTGGGGCCGTCCTCCTACGAGCAGTACTTC. Translated, it gives CASSLGPSSYEQYF.

A note on this clonotype: This may come from a read error, since a much larger clone is one base off. The chain links TRBV29-1 to TRBJ2-1, with D hard to call. Per the germline V gene, CDR1 is SQVTM and CDR2 is ANQGSEA. This CDR3 is built from 13 residues. CDR3 nucleotide sequence: TGCAGCGTTGACGGAAGCTCCTTCAATGAGCAGTTCTTC. It codes for CSVDGSSFNEQFF.

The chain is built from TRBV9 and TRBJ2-1, with D possibly being TRBD1 or TRBD2 (5 bases each). Germline CDR1 and CDR2: SGDLS and YYNGEE. The V end lost 2 bases, the J end lost 7 bases, and 16 bases lay between the germline ends. This CDR3 spans 15 amino acids. The CDR3 sequence: CASSVIGDPSNEQFF. CDR3 nucleotides: TGTGCCAGCAGCGTCATCGGGGACCCATCTAATGAGCAGTTCTTC.

Only a few counts were recorded for this clonotype. The chain couples TRBV7-2 to TRBJ2-3; 7 bases align to TRBD2. Germline-derived CDR1 and CDR2 are SGHTA and FQGNSA. The CDR3 covers 14 residues. The V gene end was trimmed by 5 bases and the J gene end by 2 bases; junction bases not matched to a gene: 4. This CDR3 is CASSPGGTTDTQYF. CDR3 sequence (DNA): TGTGCCAGCAGCCCCGGGGGGACCACAGATACGCAGTATTTT.

The V and J genes are TRBV7-2 and TRBJ2-1, with 10 nucleotides matching TRBD1. V was pared by 5 bases and J by 7 bases, with 8 bases of the junction left unmatched. The CDR3 consists of 15 residues. In germline, CDR1 is SGHTA, CDR2 FQGNSA. This CDR3 is CASSARQGAWNEQFF. The CDR3 nucleotides read TGTGCCAGCAGCGCAAGACAGGGGGCTTGGAATGAGCAGTTCTTC.

This clonotype was observed once. The chain combines TRBV14 with TRBJ2-5; 7 nucleotides agree with TRBD2. V was clipped by 5 bases and J by 6 bases; unmatched bases: 12. The CDR3 has 15 residues. CDR1 is SGHDN and CDR2 is FVKESK in the germline V gene. The CDR3 bases are TGTGCCAGCAGCAACGGGGGGTCCGCCAAGAAGACCCAGTACTTC. Residues: CASSNGGSAKKTQYF.

The chain carries TRBV4-2 and TRBJ2-3, with D perhaps TRBD2 (6 bases). Trimming removed 2 bases at V and 0 bases at J, with 9 bases between. Germline assignment: CDR1 LGHNA and CDR2 YNFKEQ. The CDR3 length is 15 residues. The CDR3 loop is CASSQRRASTDTQYF. In DNA, the CDR3 is TGTGCCAGCAGCCAAAGGAGGGCTAGCACAGATACGCAGTATTTT.

Concerning this clonotype itself: One end of the junction does not line up with germline, which may come from a read error. V usage is TRBV2 and J usage is TRBJ2-5; D gene unclear. The CDR3 has 13 residues. Germline CDR1 is SNHLY and CDR2 is FYNNEI. In nucleotides, the CDR3 is TGTGCCAGCAGTGTGGGCCCCCAAGGGACCCAGTACTTC. It yields the protein CASSVGPQGTQYF.

The chain combines TRBV18 with TRBJ2-5; 8 bases fit TRBD1. The DNA end favors TRBJ2-7, so the J call may be wrong. Germline values: CDR1 KGHSH, CDR2 LQKENI. The CDR3 runs to 13 residues. The CDR3 DNA reads as TGTGCCAGCTCAGCGGGACAGGACTACGAGCAGTACTTC. As protein: CASSAGQDYEQYF.